The 27 T cell receptor beta chains below come from one sample, sequenced in a study of T cells after yellow fever vaccination. TCRdb analysed the 5' RACE reads with MiXCR anew, one entry per CDR3 protein. This sample has roughly 50,000 distinct CDR3 sequences, with less than 9% found just once. Sequencing was performed on CD8+ T cells sorted from PBMCs, taken roughly 15 days after the first yellow fever vaccination. These receptors were obtained from a man between 18 and 35 years old who received the YFV17D yellow fever vaccine.

Comments on this clonotype: A read error is possible here, since a much larger clone lies one base away. The V and J genes are TRBV7-9 and TRBJ2-3, with 9 bases matching TRBD2. After removal of 5 bases from V and 5 bases from J, the junction contained 5 bases not matched to a gene. Germline-derived CDR1 and CDR2 are SEHNR and FQNEAQ (reference sequence). The CDR3 is 14 amino acids. Written as DNA, the CDR3 is TGTGCCAGCAGCACGGGACTAGCTAGAGATACGCAGTATTTT. Protein sequence: CASSTGLARDTQYF.

At least ten counts were recorded for this clonotype. The J gene is TRBJ2-7, the V gene TRBV6-5, with D possibly matching TRBD2 (6 bases). Germline CDR1 reads MNHEY; CDR2 reads SVGAGI. The CDR3 is made up of 14 amino acids. With 6 bases removed from V and 5 bases from J, the gap between germline ends came to 17 bases. The DNA of the CDR3 is TGTGCCAGCAGCCCACCAAGGGGAGGCCACGAGCAGTACTTC. This translates into CASSPPRGGHEQYF.

This sequence joins TRBV11-2 and TRBJ2-7, with D possibly called TRBD1 or TRBD2 (5 bases each). Germline V gene lookup returns CDR1 SGHAT and CDR2 FQNNGV. V was trimmed by 4 bases and J by 0 bases, leaving 19 bases between them. The CDR3 covers 17 residues. As DNA, the CDR3 is TGTGCCAGCAGCTCGTCAATGAGGGGCACCCCCTCCTACGAGCAGTACTTC. Protein product: CASSSSMRGTPSYEQYF.

In its sample, this clonotype was seen many times. The rearrangement joins TRBV4-1 to TRBJ2-1; tentative D call: TRBD1 (6 bases). The CDR3 runs to 14 residues. CDR1 and CDR2 from the germline V gene are MGHRA and YSYEKL. Trimming removed 4 bases at V and 3 bases at J, with 10 bases between. DNA for the CDR3: TGCGCCAGCAGCCCTGGACAGAGCTACAATGAGCAGTTCTTC. Its translation: CASSPGQSYNEQFF.

In its sample, this clonotype was seen many times. The chain carries TRBV7-3 and TRBJ2-3; perhaps TRBD2 as D (6 bases). V was trimmed by 4 bases and J by 4 bases, leaving 12 bases between them. Per the germline V gene, CDR1 is SGHTA and CDR2 is FQGTGA. The CDR3 consists of 14 residues. The CDR3 DNA is TGTGCCAGCAGCTCTACGGGGGTCCCAGATACGCAGTATTTT. Protein sequence: CASSSTGVPDTQYF. The complete variable domain, with remaining parts taken from reference TRBV7-3 and TRBJ2-3, reads GAGVSQTPSNKVTEKGKYVELRCDPISGHTALYWYRQSLGQGPEFLIYFQGTGAADDSGLPNDRFFAVRPEGSVSTLKIQRTERGDSAVYLCASSSTGVPDTQYFGPGTRLTVL.

This clonotype was observed many times. The chain carries TRBV7-2 and TRBJ1-4; 9 nucleotides match TRBD1. CDR1 is SGHTA and CDR2 is FQGNSA in the germline V gene. J gave up 8 bases and V 3 bases, and 13 bases lay outside the gene matches. There are 17 residues in the CDR3. The CDR3 region is CASSFFGGTGRKEKLFF. CDR3 nucleotide sequence: TGTGCCAGCAGCTTCTTTGGGGGGACAGGGCGGAAAGAAAAACTGTTTTTT.

In this sample, this clonotype turned up many times. The chain employs TRBV7-9 and TRBJ1-4; D is possibly TRBD1 (5 bases). Germline assignment: CDR1 SEHNR and CDR2 FQNEAQ (reference sequence). The length of the CDR3 is 15 residues. V lost 3 bases and J lost 8, with 16 bases in between. This CDR3 reads CASSFPGAGGEKLFF. In DNA, the CDR3 is TGTGCCAGCAGCTTCCCCGGGGCCGGGGGAGAAAAACTGTTTTTT.

As to this clonotype: Possible read error: a much larger clone is one base away. The chain employs TRBV7-9 and TRBJ2-7, with TRBD2 as a possible D gene (6 bases). The CDR3 runs to 16 residues. Germline V gene lookup returns CDR1 SEHNR and CDR2 FQNEAQ (reference sequence). V was trimmed by 5 bases and J by 0 bases, leaving 17 bases between them. The CDR3 DNA reads as TGTGCCAGCAGCCTCCCCTTTCCGGGGGACTCCTACGAGCAGTACTTC. As protein: CASSLPFPGDSYEQYF.

This clonotype has a count of ten or more. This chain connects TRBV7-8 to TRBJ2-5, with D unclear. Looked up from germline, CDR1 is SGHVS and CDR2 is FQNEAQ. Trimming took off 1 base at V and 7 bases at J, with 16 bases between the two ends. CDR3 length: 15 residues. The CDR3 nucleotides read TGTGCCAGCAGCTTAGTTCTCGGAGTGGACGGGACCCAGTACTTC. The encoded protein is CASSLVLGVDGTQYF.

In its sample, this clonotype was seen many times. The J gene is TRBJ2-7, the V gene TRBV27; D gene unclear. Germline lookup yields CDR1 MNHEY and CDR2 SMNVEV (reference sequence). V lost 2 bases to trimming and J lost 3 bases, with 8 bases between them. CDR3 length equals 13 residues. CDR3 bases: TGTGCCAGCAGTTTAGCCTCGGGCTACGAGCAGTACTTC. Its protein product is CASSLASGYEQYF.

This clonotype was picked up many times. The chain uses TRBV5-1 and TRBJ2-7; D uncertain. CDR1 and CDR2 from the germline V gene are SGHRS and YFSETQ. The CDR3 spans 14 residues. V lost 2 bases, J lost 2 bases, and 11 bases lay in between. The CDR3: CASSFGLGAYEQYF. CDR3 DNA: TGCGCCAGCAGCTTCGGGTTAGGCGCCTACGAGCAGTACTTC. Combining the CDR3 with reference TRBV5-1 and TRBJ2-7 gives the whole variable domain KAGVTQTPRYLIKTRGQQVTLSCSPISGHRSVSWYQQTPGQGLQFLFEYFSETQRNKGNFPGRFSGRQFSNSRSEMNVSTLELGDSALYLCASSFGLGAYEQYFGPGTRLTVT.

There are a few counts of this clonotype. The chain links TRBV14 to TRBJ1-1; weak D call: TRBD1 (5 bases). Germline lookup yields CDR1 SGHDN and CDR2 FVKESK. This CDR3 is 20 amino acids long. V was trimmed by 1 base and J by 1 base, leaving 25 bases between them. The DNA for the CDR3 is TGTGCCAGCAGCCAAGCGTGGGGGTCGGACAATTCCCGGGGGAACACTGAAGCTTTCTTT. Translated: CASSQAWGSDNSRGNTEAFF.

The table lists this clonotype with many counts. This chain uses TRBV11-2 with TRBJ2-5; 9 bases are a match to TRBD2. Trimming took 2 bases from V and 1 from J; bases not matched to a gene: 11. This CDR3 has 18 residues. Germline CDR1 and CDR2: SGHAT and FQNNGV. This CDR3 is CASSLISGGAQIQETQYF. The CDR3 region has the DNA TGTGCCAGCAGCTTAATTAGCGGGGGAGCCCAAATCCAAGAGACCCAGTACTTC.

Ten or more counts support this clonotype. V is TRBV6-4 and J is TRBJ2-2; TRBD1 aligns across 7 bases. CDR3 length: 13 residues. Trimming took 4 bases from V and 4 from J; bases not matched to a gene: 0. CDR1 and CDR2 (germline): MRHNA, SNTAGT. The CDR3 bases are TGTGCCAGCAGTGGGACAGGCACCGGGGAGCTGTTTTTT. This sequence encodes CASSGTGTGELFF.

This clonotype has just a few counts. The chain couples TRBV28 to TRBJ1-5; possible D gene TRBD1, 6 bases. Germline V lookup: CDR1 MDHEN, CDR2 SYDVKM. The CDR3 spans 14 residues. The ends were cut back, 2 bases at V and 6 bases at J, with 11 bases in the middle. The CDR3 DNA reads TGTGCCAGCAGTTTAACAGGGACGCTTCAGCCCCAGCATTTT. Its protein product is CASSLTGTLQPQHF.

The table lists this clonotype with many counts. The rearrangement joins TRBV7-2 to TRBJ1-6; TRBD1 might be the D (6 bases). The germline V gene encodes CDR1 SGHTA and CDR2 FQGNSA. The CDR3 has 15 residues. Trimming pared 3 bases from V and 5 bases from J, leaving 11 bases between. The CDR3 region is CASSFFQGNNSPLHF. In nucleotides, the CDR3 is TGTGCCAGCAGCTTCTTTCAGGGGAATAATTCACCCCTCCACTTT.

This clonotype was counted a few times. This chain joins TRBV12-3 or TRBV12-4 and TRBJ2-3; 7 bases fit TRBD1. The CDR3 is made up of 14 amino acids. The junction had 4 bases not matched to a gene; V was cut back by 5 bases and J by 2 bases. This chain's CDR3 is CASSPTGDTDTQYF. CDR3 nucleotides: TGTGCCAGCAGTCCAACAGGGGACACAGATACGCAGTATTTT.

This chain connects TRBV6-5 to TRBJ2-1, with 7 bases lining up with TRBD2. Trimming at V came to 0 bases and at J to 3 bases, leaving 8 bases not matched to a gene. From germline, CDR1 is MNHEY and CDR2 SVGAGI. The CDR3 runs to 17 residues. CDR3 protein: CASSYSFGGGVYNEQFF. The CDR3, as DNA: TGTGCCAGCAGTTACTCGTTCGGCGGGGGAGTCTACAATGAGCAGTTCTTC.

This clonotype was recorded many times. The chain couples TRBV4-1 to TRBJ2-3; D is perhaps TRBD1 or TRBD2 (5 bases each). The CDR3 loop spans 15 amino acids. Per the germline V gene, CDR1 is MGHRA and CDR2 is YSYEKL. Between the trimmed V and J ends, which lost 4 bases and 0 bases, there was a span of 11 bases. The CDR3 bases are TGCGCCAGCAGCCGCATGGGACGGAGCACAGATACGCAGTATTTT. As protein: CASSRMGRSTDTQYF.

Many counts were recorded for this clonotype. The J gene is TRBJ2-7, the V gene TRBV5-1; no clear D gene. Trimming shortened V by 2 bases and J by 2 bases, and 11 bases separated the two germline ends. Germline loops: CDR1 SGHRS, CDR2 YFSETQ. The CDR3 consists of 14 residues. The CDR3 is CASSFESYPYEQYF. In DNA, the CDR3 is TGCGCCAGCAGCTTCGAATCCTACCCCTACGAGCAGTACTTC. Full variable domain (missing parts from reference TRBV5-1 and TRBJ2-7): KAGVTQTPRYLIKTRGQQVTLSCSPISGHRSVSWYQQTPGQGLQFLFEYFSETQRNKGNFPGRFSGRQFSNSRSEMNVSTLELGDSALYLCASSFESYPYEQYFGPGTRLTVT.

About this clonotype: A clone one base away is much larger, so this may be a read error. The rearrangement joins TRBV10-2 to TRBJ2-7, with D perhaps given as TRBD1 or TRBD2 (6 bases each). With 8 bases removed from V and 4 bases from J, the gap between germline ends came to 15 bases. The CDR3 covers 13 residues. Germline lookup yields CDR1 WSHSY and CDR2 SAAADI. CDR3 nucleotides: TGCGCCAGCTGTGGAGGGGGTTCTTACGAGCAGTACTTC. Its translation: CASCGGGSYEQYF.

This clonotype came up many times. V is TRBV10-3 and J is TRBJ2-3; 8 bases match TRBD1. The CDR3 is 13 amino acids. CDR1 is ENHRY, CDR2 SYGVKD, per germline. V was pared by 10 bases and J by 6 bases, with 9 bases of the junction left unmatched. This chain's CDR3 is CATLGQAADTQYF. The DNA for the CDR3 is TGTGCCACCTTGGGACAGGCGGCGGATACGCAGTATTTT.

This clonotype has at least ten counts. This chain links TRBV7-8 with TRBJ1-5; D is unresolved. Germline values: CDR1 SGHVS, CDR2 FQNEAQ. V was shortened by 3 bases and J by 2 bases, with 8 bases between the two germline ends. The CDR3 runs 14 residues. CDR3 in amino acids: CASSLGRGNQPQHF. Here the CDR3 DNA reads TGTGCCAGCAGCTTGGGGAGAGGCAATCAGCCCCAGCATTTT.

Many counts were recorded for this clonotype. The V gene is TRBV28, the J gene TRBJ2-7; 7 nucleotides align to TRBD1. Looked up from germline, CDR1 is MDHEN and CDR2 is SYDVKM. The CDR3 loop spans 15 amino acids. The ends lost 4 bases at V and 3 bases at J; junction bases unmatched: 9. Here the CDR3 DNA reads TGTGCCAGCAGTTCGGCCCCCGGGACAGACTACGAGCAGTACGTC. It translates to CASSSAPGTDYEQYV.

This clonotype has ten or more counts. This rearrangement joins TRBV5-1 to TRBJ2-7; 7 bases agree with TRBD2. After removal of 2 bases from V and 0 bases from J, the junction contained 5 bases not matched to a gene. CDR3 size: 15 residues. The germline CDR1 and CDR2 sequences are SGHRS and YFSETQ. The CDR3 DNA sequence: TGCGCCAGCAGCTTTACCACGGGGGGCTCCTACGAGCAGTACGTC. It encodes CASSFTTGGSYEQYV.

This clonotype was detected a few times. The V and J genes are TRBV12-3 or TRBV12-4 and TRBJ1-5; 8 bases fit TRBD1. The CDR3 extends over 15 amino acids. J lost 6 bases, V lost 6 bases, and 10 bases had no gene match. This CDR3 reads CASRGETGEGQPQHF. The CDR3 DNA is TGTGCCAGCAGGGGAGAGACAGGGGAGGGTCAGCCCCAGCATTTT.

The chain uses TRBV9 and TRBJ1-4, with D uncertain. V gave up 2 bases and J gave up 0 bases, with 5 bases separating them. This CDR3 has 14 amino acids. The germline V gene encodes CDR1 SGDLS and CDR2 YYNGEE. The CDR3 is CASSVGTTNEKLFF. The DNA for the CDR3 is TGTGCCAGCAGCGTCGGTACAACTAATGAAAAACTGTTTTTT.